Sequencing of this T cell receptor beta chain was carried out in a study of OX40 agonist ivuxolimab in advanced cancers. Study details: A mean age of 60 years, range about 20 to 79, was recorded, and around 85% were male.

V lost 4 bases to trimming and J lost 4 bases, with 9 bases between them. Germline V CDR1 and CDR2: SGDLS, YYNGEE. CDR3 length equals 14 residues. The method was immunoSEQ multiplex PCR; TCRdb's version includes in-frame clones alone and lacks a portion of them. This sample has tens of thousands of clones, with 86% found just once. The receptor was isolated from an adult with an advanced solid tumor such as melanoma, head and neck, liver or kidney cancer. This chain connects TRBV9 to TRBJ1-6; tentatively, D is TRBD1 (5 bases). Sequencing was performed on CD4+ or CD8+ T cells sorted from blood, taken in a trial of the OX40 agonist ivuxolimab. CDR3 in DNA: TGTGCCAGCAGCACCCGACAGTATAATTCACCCCTCCACTTT. Amino acid sequence: CASSTRQYNSPLHF.